What follows are 24 T cell receptor beta chains derived from one specimen sequenced in a study of blood T cell repertoires in COVID-19. This table comes from immunoSEQ multiplex PCR, and its TCRdb copy is limited to in-frame clones, with some not included. The sample has approximately 360,000 clones; 80% to 90% are singletons. Sequenced material: peripheral blood. These receptors were collected from a man aged 35 to 55 with acute or convalescent COVID-19.

This sequence joins TRBV12-3 or TRBV12-4 and TRBJ1-2, with 9 bases identical to TRBD1. After removal of 7 bases from V and 8 bases from J, the junction contained 8 bases not matched to a gene. The CDR3 consists of 13 residues. CDR3 in DNA: TGTGCCAGCACGGGACAGGGCCCTATGGGCTACACCTTC. Amino acid sequence: CASTGQGPMGYTF.

The rearrangement links TRBV19 to TRBJ1-6, with 11 nucleotides matching TRBD1. Looked up from germline, CDR1 is LNHDA and CDR2 is SQIVND (reference sequence). CDR3 length equals 19 residues. V trimming: 6 bases; J trimming: 9 bases; junction bases outside the gene matches: 19. The chain's CDR3 is CASRFDGTGGNIRSSPLHF. The DNA for the CDR3 is TGTGCCAGTAGATTCGACGGGACAGGGGGAAATATACGTAGTTCACCCCTCCACTTT. Filled out from reference TRBV19 and TRBJ1-6, the complete variable domain reads DGGITQSPKYLFRKEGQNVTLSCEQNLNHDAMYWYRQDPGQGLRLIYYSQIVNDFQKGDIAEGYSVSREKKESFPLTVTSAQKNPTAFYLCASRFDGTGGNIRSSPLHFGNGTRLTVT.

This clone was recorded once. V and J are TRBV27 and TRBJ2-1; 9 positions match TRBD1. With V trimmed by 6 bases and J by 3 bases, 9 bases remained unmatched. The CDR3 has 16 amino acids. Germline lookup yields CDR1 MNHEY and CDR2 SMNVEV (reference sequence). CDR3 sequence reads: CASRADRDRDYNEQFF. The CDR3 DNA sequence: TGTGCCAGCAGAGCTGACCGGGACAGGGACTACAATGAGCAGTTCTTC.

The V call is TRBV25-1, the J call TRBJ2-2, with a tentative D call TRBD1 (5 bases). This CDR3 contains 14 residues. Germline CDR1 MGHDK, CDR2 SYGVNS. Trimming shortened V by 7 bases and J by 8 bases, and 17 bases separated the two germline ends. The CDR3 loop is CASIGTGGWGELFF. As DNA, the CDR3 is TGTGCCAGCATAGGCACAGGCGGCTGGGGGGAGCTGTTTTTT.

The chain carries TRBV5-6 and TRBJ1-2; D unresolved. V was trimmed by 4 bases and J by 2 bases, leaving 12 bases between them. CDR1 and CDR2 (germline): SGHDT, YYEEEE. The CDR3 loop spans 14 amino acids. The CDR3 here is CASSPKAANYGYTF. DNA for the CDR3: TGTGCCAGCAGCCCAAAGGCGGCGAACTATGGCTACACCTTC.

The gene calls are TRBV11-2 and TRBJ2-7; D is ambiguous. The CDR3 runs to 12 residues. The germline CDR1 and CDR2 sequences are SGHAT and FQNNGV. V dropped 1 base and J dropped 3 bases, with 4 bases sitting between them. The CDR3 sequence is CASSLVYYEQYF. The CDR3 DNA reads as TGTGCCAGCAGCTTAGTCTACTACGAGCAGTACTTC.

The chain employs TRBV7-2 and TRBJ1-1; D gene uncertain. This CDR3 has 13 amino acids. CDR1 and CDR2 (germline): SGHTA, FQGNSA. V was clipped by 4 bases and J by 7 bases, with 13 bases between them. CDR3 nucleotides: TGTGCCAGCAGCTCCGGGTCTAGGCGTGAAGCTTTCTTT. Translation gives CASSSGSRREAFF. Full variable domain (rest looked up from reference TRBV7-2 and TRBJ1-1): GAGVSQSPSNKVTEKGKDVELRCDPISGHTALYWYRQSLGQGLEFLIYFQGNSAPDKSGLPSDRFSAERTGGSVSTLTIQRTQQEDSAVYLCASSSGSRREAFFGQGTRLTVV.

This chain uses TRBV5-4 with TRBJ2-7, with 7 bases aligning to TRBD1. The CDR3 is made up of 14 amino acids. Germline CDR1 SGHNT, CDR2 YYREEE (reference sequence). V was pared by 5 bases and J by 2 bases, with 7 bases of the junction left unmatched. The CDR3 loop is CASSRGQATYEQYF. In DNA form, the CDR3 reads TGTGCCAGCAGTCGCGGACAGGCCACCTACGAGCAGTACTTC.

Here the CDR3 DNA reads TGTGCCAGCAGCCCTTGGACTAGCGGAGCGGATACGCAGTATTTT. Translation gives CASSPWTSGADTQYF. The V call is TRBV14, the J call TRBJ2-3; 10 bases are a match to TRBD2. The CDR3 consists of 15 residues. The V gene end was trimmed by 4 bases and the J gene end by 6 bases; junction bases not matched to a gene: 7. In germline, CDR1 is SGHDN, CDR2 FVKESK.

The chain combines TRBV6-2 or TRBV6-3 with TRBJ2-3; D is unresolved. This CDR3 spans 15 amino acids. From germline, CDR1 is MNHEY and CDR2 SVGEGT. V was clipped by 7 bases and J by 1 base, with 15 bases between them. The CDR3 sequence is CASTPVGPGTDTQYF. CDR3 DNA: TGTGCCAGCACCCCGGTTGGGCCCGGCACAGATACGCAGTATTTT.

The chain is built from TRBV20-1 and TRBJ2-5; the D gene is possibly TRBD2 (6 bases). V lost 3 bases, J lost 5 bases, and 25 bases lay in between. Germline V lookup: CDR1 DFQATT, CDR2 SNEGSKA (reference sequence). The length of the CDR3 is 17 residues. This CDR3 reads CSASGGAGGTRRETQYF. The CDR3, as DNA: TGCAGTGCTAGTGGTGGGGCGGGCGGGACCAGGCGGGAGACCCAGTACTTC.

The chain is built from TRBV14 and TRBJ2-4; TRBD1 matches at 9 bases. Looked up from germline, CDR1 is SGHDN and CDR2 is FVKESK. This CDR3 region has 15 residues. V dropped 5 bases and J dropped 6; count of bases not matched to a gene: 8. The DNA for the CDR3 is TGTGCCAGCAGCAGTACAGGGGGCGGAATAAACATTCAGTACTTC. This encodes CASSSTGGGINIQYF.

This sequence joins TRBV27 and TRBJ2-1, with 7 nucleotides matching TRBD2. Germline V gene data show CDR1 as MNHEY and CDR2 as SMNVEV (reference sequence). V dropped 5 bases and J dropped 8; count of bases not matched to a gene: 9. CDR3 length: 14 amino acids. In DNA, the CDR3 is TGTGCCAGCAGTCCTTGGACTAGTTCGGATGAGCAGTTCTTC. Encoded protein: CASSPWTSSDEQFF.

The chain links TRBV29-1 to TRBJ2-7, with 8 bases fitting TRBD1. This CDR3 comprises 13 residues. With 6 bases clipped from V and 1 base from J, the junction kept 5 bases outside the gene matches. Germline V gene data show CDR1 as SQVTM and CDR2 as ANQGSEA. The CDR3: CSVATGGSYEQYF. In nucleotides, the CDR3 is TGCAGCGTGGCCACAGGGGGTTCCTACGAGCAGTACTTC.

V and J are TRBV4-2 and TRBJ1-1; D may be TRBD1 (6 bases). The germline V gene has CDR1 LGHNA and CDR2 YNFKEQ. V lost 0 bases and J 6 bases, leaving 17 bases between the germline ends. This CDR3 comprises 16 residues. The CDR3 coding sequence is TGTGCCAGCAGCCAAGATAGGGGGTTAGTTTCGGCTGAAGCTTTCTTT. Amino acids: CASSQDRGLVSAEAFF.

The chain links TRBV3-1 (or the pseudogene TRBV3-2) to TRBJ1-1, with unresolved D. Trimming took 1 base from V and 4 from J, leaving 7 bases between them. CDR1 and CDR2 from the germline V gene are LGHDT and YNNKEL (reference sequence). CDR3 length: 13 amino acids. This CDR3 reads CASSQGEGTEAFF. The CDR3, as DNA: TGTGCCAGCAGCCAAGGCGAGGGCACTGAAGCTTTCTTT.

J is TRBJ1-1 and V is TRBV7-8; D gene uncertain. The germline V and J ends were trimmed by 2 bases and 4 bases, with 14 bases remaining between them. Looked up from germline, CDR1 is SGHVS and CDR2 is FQNEAQ. This CDR3 has 15 residues. In DNA form, the CDR3 reads TGTGCCAGCAGCTTATCAAGGACTATGCCCACTGAAGCTTTCTTT. Translation gives CASSLSRTMPTEAFF.

The chain is built from TRBV10-3 and TRBJ1-5; D remains unclear. The CDR3 runs to 16 residues. Germline V gene sequence: CDR1 ENHRY, CDR2 SYGVKD. V lost 3 bases and J 0 bases, leaving 12 bases between the germline ends. The CDR3: CAISEAADDSNQPQHF. The CDR3, as DNA: TGTGCCATCAGTGAAGCGGCAGACGATAGCAATCAGCCCCAGCATTTT.

V and J are TRBV6-5 and TRBJ1-2; 9 bases align to TRBD1. The germline CDR1 and CDR2 sequences are MNHEY and SVGAGI. The CDR3 runs to 13 residues. V lost 5 bases and J lost 8; bases outside the gene matches: 6. Written as DNA, the CDR3 is TGTGCCAGCAGTCTGCGGACAGGGGAAGGCTACACCTTC. Encoded protein: CASSLRTGEGYTF.

The chain couples TRBV7-2 to TRBJ1-4; 11 bases align to TRBD1. This CDR3 is 13 amino acids long. Per germline, CDR1 SGHTA and CDR2 FQGNSA. V trimming: 5 bases; J trimming: 16 bases; junction bases outside the gene matches: 9. CDR3 protein: CASSPTPGTGGFF. CDR3 nucleotide sequence: TGTGCCAGCAGCCCGACCCCGGGGACAGGGGGGTTTTTT.

V and J are TRBV29-1 and TRBJ1-2, with a tentative D call TRBD1 (5 bases). V dropped 7 bases and J dropped 4 bases, with 16 bases sitting between them. The CDR3 contains 13 residues. From germline, CDR1 is SQVTM and CDR2 ANQGSEA. The CDR3 sequence is CSAVGGTLYGYTF. The CDR3, as DNA: TGCAGCGCCGTGGGGGGTACCCTCTATGGCTACACCTTC. Full variable domain (rest looked up from reference TRBV29-1 and TRBJ1-2): SAVISQKPSRDICQRGTSLTIQCQVDSQVTMMFWYRQQPGQSLTLIATANQGSEATYESGFVIDKFPISRPNLTFSTLTVSNMSPEDSSIYLCSAVGGTLYGYTFGSGTRLTVV.

This chain connects TRBV9 to TRBJ2-1; tentatively, D is TRBD2 (5 bases). From germline, CDR1 is SGDLS and CDR2 YYNGEE. Between the trimmed V and J ends, which lost 3 bases and 8 bases, there was a span of 18 bases. CDR3 size: 15 residues. The CDR3 sequence is CASSGGPGANYEQFF. CDR3 DNA: TGTGCCAGCAGCGGAGGGCCCGGCGCAAATTATGAGCAGTTCTTC.

The chain links TRBV2 to TRBJ1-2; TRBD1 is a possible D gene (5 bases). The CDR3 runs to 16 residues. V shed 8 bases and J shed 4 bases, with 23 bases lying between them. Germline CDR1 and CDR2: SNHLY and FYNNEI. The CDR3 is CASGGGMLGAPYGYTF. The CDR3 nucleotides are TGTGCCAGCGGCGGGGGGATGTTAGGGGCCCCCTATGGCTACACCTTC.

The count of this clone is one. The chain carries TRBV28 and TRBJ1-4, with TRBD1 matching 8 bases. V gave up 8 bases and J gave up 5 bases; unmatched junction bases: 4. The germline CDR1 and CDR2 sequences are MDHEN and SYDVKM. This CDR3 has 13 amino acids. DNA of the CDR3: TGTGCCAGCCGGAGACAGGGGAATGAAAAACTGTTTTTT. This translates into CASRRQGNEKLFF.